Below, 25 T cell receptor beta chains from the same sample are listed, as sequenced in a study of cytomegalovirus exposure and HLA in healthy donors (dated by TCRdb to about 2017). Library construction relied on the immunoSEQ multiplex PCR assay. The multiplex PCR relied on a mix of 60 forward primers for TCR Vbeta segments and 13 reverse primers for TCR Jbeta segments. In TCRdb, the immuneACCESS table is reduced to in-frame sequences with V and J assigned. These tables do not hold every clone; where another copy was compared, an unresolved V gene accounts for under half, and the others remain unexplained. The sample profile shows some 170,000 clones; just over 70% of them were found once. Under 5.5% of the sample lies in the top ten. Sequenced sample: PBMCs. The origin of the receptors is a man aged 18 to 29 in good health and CMV-seropositive.

The chain has TRBV5-6 and TRBJ1-1; no clear D. The CDR3 extends over 13 amino acids. Germline lookup yields CDR1 SGHDT and CDR2 YYEEEE. Trimming took 2 bases from V and 4 from J, leaving 9 bases between them. The CDR3 region has the DNA TGTGCCAGCAGCTTTCCAGCGTCCACTGAAGCTTTCTTT. Its protein is CASSFPASTEAFF.

CDR3 protein: CAVGPGRDGYTF. The CDR3 DNA follows: TGTGCCGTGGGGCCAGGACGTGATGGCTACACCTTC. The chain links TRBV27 to TRBJ1-2, with a possible D match to TRBD1 (5 bases). The CDR3 loop spans 12 amino acids. Germline V gene data show CDR1 as MNHEY and CDR2 as SMNVEV (reference sequence). V lost 11 bases and J 6 bases, leaving 16 bases between the germline ends.

The chain links TRBV4-1 to TRBJ2-5; 14 nucleotides line up with TRBD2. There are 16 residues in the CDR3. Losses at the gene ends were 3 bases for V and 5 bases for J; bases not matched to a gene: 5. Germline V CDR1 and CDR2: MGHRA, YSYEKL. CDR3 nucleotide sequence: TGCGCCAGCAGCCAGACTAGCGGGAGGGCCACCGAGACCCAGTACTTC. Encoded protein: CASSQTSGRATETQYF.

The chain uses TRBV19 and TRBJ1-4; TRBD1 is a possible D gene (5 bases). CDR3 length: 15 amino acids. The V gene lost 3 bases and the J gene lost 7 bases, with 15 bases spanning the gap. Germline V gene data show CDR1 as LNHDA and CDR2 as SQIVND (reference sequence). CDR3 sequence: CASSISETVSEKLFF. The CDR3 DNA reads TGTGCCAGTAGTATTTCCGAGACAGTGAGTGAAAAACTGTTTTTT.

The V call is TRBV28, the J call TRBJ1-3; no reliable D call. The CDR3 is 12 residues long. Trimming shortened V by 6 bases and J by 4 bases, and 7 bases separated the two germline ends. CDR1 and CDR2 (germline): MDHEN, SYDVKM. This chain's CDR3 is CASRIRGNTIYF. The CDR3 DNA follows: TGTGCCAGCAGGATACGGGGAAACACCATATATTTT.

The chain has TRBV9 and TRBJ2-3; 11 bases fit TRBD1. Trimming took 4 bases from V and 5 from J; bases not matched to a gene: 9. The CDR3 totals 16 residues. Looked up from germline, CDR1 is SGDLS and CDR2 is YYNGEE. The CDR3 reads CASSRSGTGGGDTQYF. The CDR3 DNA sequence: TGTGCCAGCAGCAGATCCGGGACAGGGGGGGGAGATACGCAGTATTTT. The full variable domain, its missing parts supplied by reference TRBV9 and TRBJ2-3, is DSGVTQTPKHLITATGQRVTLRCSPRSGDLSVYWYQQSLDQGLQFLIQYYNGEERAKGNILERFSAQQFPDLHSELNLSSLELGDSALYFCASSRSGTGGGDTQYFGPGTRLTVL.

V usage is TRBV6-5 and J usage is TRBJ1-1, with a tentative D call TRBD1 (5 bases). The CDR3 runs to 15 residues. V gave up 3 bases and J gave up 5 bases, with 16 bases separating them. Looked up from germline, CDR1 is MNHEY and CDR2 is SVGAGI. The CDR3 sequence is CASSYDRDLGTEAFF. CDR3 nucleotides: TGTGCCAGCAGTTATGACCGGGACTTGGGGACTGAAGCTTTCTTT.

The rearrangement links TRBV4-2 to TRBJ1-1, with 8 bases identical to TRBD1. Trimming removed 5 bases from V and 1 base from J; junction bases left unmatched: 6. Germline CDR1 reads LGHNA; CDR2 reads YNFKEQ. The CDR3 contains 15 residues. The CDR3 reads CASSIQGGQNTEAFF. The CDR3 nucleotides read TGTGCCAGCAGCATACAGGGGGGACAGAACACTGAAGCTTTCTTT.

The chain couples TRBV4-1 to TRBJ1-5, with TRBD1 identical over 10 bases. The germline V gene encodes CDR1 MGHRA and CDR2 YSYEKL. The length of the CDR3 is 17 residues. J gave up 6 bases and V 0 bases, and 8 bases lay outside the gene matches. Written as DNA, the CDR3 is TGCGCCAGCAGCCAAGATACTGACAGGGGGCGCGGTCAGCCCCAGCATTTT. Its protein product is CASSQDTDRGRGQPQHF.

V is TRBV7-2 and J is TRBJ2-2, with a tentative D call TRBD1 (5 bases). The V gene's germline CDR1 is SGHTA and CDR2 FQGNSA. Trimming stripped 5 bases from V and 1 base from J, with 8 bases between. This CDR3 has 14 amino acids. CDR3 sequence (DNA): TGTGCCAGCAGCCGTACAGGGAACACCGGGGAGCTGTTTTTT. It translates to CASSRTGNTGELFF.

This clone showed up just once. This CDR3 reads CASSLEQALGYTF. CDR3 DNA sequence: TGCGCCAGCAGCTTGGAACAGGCACTCGGCTACACCTTC. This sequence joins TRBV5-1 and TRBJ1-2, with D maybe TRBD1 (5 bases). Trimming left V 0 bases short and J 8 bases short, with 11 bases between. The CDR3 length is 13 residues. Germline V CDR1 and CDR2: SGHRS, YFSETQ.

This CDR3 is CASTPGQGDLPSDSSTDTQYF. The CDR3 bases are TGTGCCAGCACTCCCGGCCAGGGGGATTTACCCTCCGATTCTAGCACAGATACGCAGTATTTT. J is TRBJ2-3 and V is TRBV27, with 7 bases lining up with TRBD1. J gave up 0 bases and V 7 bases, and 25 bases lay outside the gene matches. Germline V lookup: CDR1 MNHEY, CDR2 SMNVEV (reference sequence). CDR3 length: 21 amino acids.

About this clone: A read error is likely, as this CDR3 ends without the conserved phenylalanine or tryptophan. J is TRBJ1-2 and V is TRBV6-5; TRBD1 aligns across 8 bases. The CDR3 runs 12 residues. Germline CDR1 MNHEY, CDR2 SVGAGI. Unmatched junction bases numbered 4, after V lost 6 bases and J lost 7 bases. The CDR3 region is CASRKDRVGYTL. In nucleotides, the CDR3 is TGTGCCAGCAGAAAGGACAGGGTTGGCTACACCCTC.

There are a few counts of this clone. The genes are TRBV6-5 and TRBJ1-2; no clear D gene. Germline V gene sequence: CDR1 MNHEY, CDR2 SVGAGI. The V end lost 2 bases, the J end lost 8 bases, and 12 bases lay between the germline ends. This CDR3 spans 13 amino acids. CDR3 DNA sequence: TGTGCCAGCAGTTACAGCTGGGAGCGCGGCTACACCTTC. Translated: CASSYSWERGYTF.

V gene TRBV13 combines with J gene TRBJ2-5; the match to TRBD2 covers 13 bases. The germline V gene encodes CDR1 PRHDT and CDR2 FYEKMQ (reference sequence). Trimming took 3 bases from V and 0 from J; bases not matched to a gene: 1. The CDR3 covers 16 residues. For the CDR3, the DNA is TGTGCCAGCAGCTTGGGACTAGCGGGGTACCAAGAGACCCAGTACTTC. Translated: CASSLGLAGYQETQYF.

The J gene is TRBJ1-1, the V gene TRBV19, with TRBD1 as a possible D gene (5 bases). Trimming took 9 bases from V and 0 from J, leaving 17 bases between them. This CDR3 is 15 amino acids long. CDR1 is LNHDA, CDR2 SQIVND, per germline (reference sequence). In DNA form, the CDR3 reads TGTGCCAGCACGCGGAAGACAGTTATGAACACTGAAGCTTTCTTT. It yields the protein CASTRKTVMNTEAFF.

The gene calls are TRBV30 and TRBJ1-2, with D tentatively TRBD1 (5 bases). CDR1 and CDR2 from the germline V gene are GTSNPN and SVGIG (reference sequence). The CDR3 spans 10 residues. Trimming removed 4 bases from V and 9 bases from J, with 9 bases in between. DNA for the CDR3: TGTGCCTGGAAAACAGGAAGCTACACCTTC. Its protein product is CAWKTGSYTF. Supplemented by reference TRBV30 and TRBJ1-2, the full variable domain reads SQTIHQWPATLVQPVGSPLSLECTVEGTSNPNLYWYRQAAGRGLQLLFYSVGIGQISSEVPQNLSASRPQDRQFILSSKKLLLSDSGFYLCAWKTGSYTFGSGTRLTVV.

The chain links TRBV6-1 to TRBJ1-1; D possibly corresponds to TRBD1 (5 bases). Germline V lookup: CDR1 MNHNS, CDR2 SASEGT. V was clipped by 1 base and J by 0 bases, with 6 bases between them. The length of the CDR3 is 14 residues. Written as DNA, the CDR3 is TGTGCCAGCAGTGAAGGGGGCTTGAACACTGAAGCTTTCTTT. Amino acid sequence: CASSEGGLNTEAFF.

This chain's CDR3 is CAISPPDNEQFF. The CDR3 DNA reads TGTGCCATCAGTCCCCCCGACAATGAGCAGTTCTTC. V usage is TRBV10-3 and J usage is TRBJ2-1; D gene unclear. Looked up from germline, CDR1 is ENHRY and CDR2 is SYGVKD. The CDR3 spans 12 residues. The V gene lost 5 bases and the J gene lost 5 bases, with 7 bases spanning the gap.

The chain links TRBV6-5 to TRBJ1-1; 8 bases line up with TRBD1. V shed 5 bases, J shed 11 bases, and the junction held 13 bases outside the gene matches. Germline V CDR1 and CDR2: MNHEY, SVGAGI. The CDR3 runs 14 residues. CDR3 nucleotides: TGTGCCAGCAGTCAGACAGGGGACGGAGGGCTGGCTTTCTTT. It is translated as CASSQTGDGGLAFF.

This chain uses TRBV2 with TRBJ2-7, with TRBD2 matching over 11 bases. Germline V gene lookup returns CDR1 SNHLY and CDR2 FYNNEI. This CDR3 spans 15 amino acids. V lost 6 bases and J lost 9; bases outside the gene matches: 13. As DNA, the CDR3 is TGTGCCAGCAGCTTAGGGGGGACTAGCGGTCCCCGGCAGTACGTC. This sequence encodes CASSLGGTSGPRQYV.

The genes are TRBV5-4 and TRBJ2-4; D might be TRBD1 (7 bases). Germline V gene data show CDR1 as SGHNT and CDR2 as YYREEE (reference sequence). CDR3 length: 16 residues. Trimming shortened V by 2 bases and J by 5 bases, and 17 bases separated the two germline ends. The CDR3 DNA reads as TGTGCCAGCAGCTTAGATCCAGGGGGGCGAGAAAACATTCAGTACTTC. Residues: CASSLDPGGRENIQYF.

The chain employs TRBV19 and TRBJ1-2, with a weak D call TRBD1 (6 bases). Germline V CDR1 and CDR2: LNHDA, SQIVND (reference sequence). Trimming removed 6 bases at V and 8 bases at J, with 16 bases between. This CDR3 region has 13 residues. The CDR3 DNA is TGTGCCAGTAGCCTTAGAGGGGGGGACGGCTACACCTTC. Translating it yields CASSLRGGDGYTF.

This clone was picked up a small number of times. The chain joins TRBV28 to TRBJ1-1; TRBD1 matches 7 bases. Germline assignment: CDR1 MDHEN and CDR2 SYDVKM. CDR3 length equals 14 residues. J gave up 9 bases and V 3 bases, and 10 bases lay outside the gene matches. CDR3 DNA: TGTGCCAGCAGTTTTGGAGGGGGCTCGAATCAAGCTTTCTTT. Its translation is CASSFGGGSNQAFF. Combining the CDR3 with reference TRBV28 and TRBJ1-1 gives the whole variable domain DVKVTQSSRYLVKRTGEKVFLECVQDMDHENMFWYRQDPGLGLRLIYFSYDVKMKEKGDIPEGYSVSREKKERFSLILESASTNQTSMYLCASSFGGGSNQAFFGQGTRLTVV.

The V and J genes are TRBV30 and TRBJ1-1, with D possibly TRBD1 on 5 matching bases. Germline V lookup: CDR1 GTSNPN, CDR2 SVGIG (reference sequence). This CDR3 spans 12 amino acids. The CDR3 spells CASRAGDTEAFF. The CDR3 DNA reads as TGTGCTTCCAGGGCGGGGGACACTGAAGCTTTCTTT.